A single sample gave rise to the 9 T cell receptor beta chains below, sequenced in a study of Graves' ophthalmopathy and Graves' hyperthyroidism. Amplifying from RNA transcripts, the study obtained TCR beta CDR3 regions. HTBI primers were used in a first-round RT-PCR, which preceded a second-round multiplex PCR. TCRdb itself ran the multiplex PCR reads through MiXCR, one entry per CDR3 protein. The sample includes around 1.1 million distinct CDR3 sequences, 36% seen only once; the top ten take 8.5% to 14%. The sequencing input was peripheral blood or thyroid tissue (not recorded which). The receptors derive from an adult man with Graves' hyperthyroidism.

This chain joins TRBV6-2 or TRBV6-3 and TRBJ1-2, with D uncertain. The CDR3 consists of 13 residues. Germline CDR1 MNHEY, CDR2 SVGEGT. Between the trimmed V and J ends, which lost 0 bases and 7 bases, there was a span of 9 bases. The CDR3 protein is CASSYSGRLGYTF. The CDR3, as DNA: TGTGCCAGCAGTTACTCAGGGAGGCTTGGCTACACCTTC.

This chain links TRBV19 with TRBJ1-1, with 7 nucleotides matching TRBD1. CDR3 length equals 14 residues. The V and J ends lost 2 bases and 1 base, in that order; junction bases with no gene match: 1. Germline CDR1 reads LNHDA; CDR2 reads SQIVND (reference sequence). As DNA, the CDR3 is TGTGCCAGTAGTATAAGGACAGGGAACACTGAAGCTTTCTTT. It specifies CASSIRTGNTEAFF.

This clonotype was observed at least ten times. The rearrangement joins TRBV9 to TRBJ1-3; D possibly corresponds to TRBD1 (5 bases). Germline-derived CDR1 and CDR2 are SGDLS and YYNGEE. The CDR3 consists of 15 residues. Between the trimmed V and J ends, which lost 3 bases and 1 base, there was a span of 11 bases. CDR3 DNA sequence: TGTGCCAGCAGCGCCCGATGGGGGTCTGGAAACACCATATATTTT. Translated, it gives CASSARWGSGNTIYF.

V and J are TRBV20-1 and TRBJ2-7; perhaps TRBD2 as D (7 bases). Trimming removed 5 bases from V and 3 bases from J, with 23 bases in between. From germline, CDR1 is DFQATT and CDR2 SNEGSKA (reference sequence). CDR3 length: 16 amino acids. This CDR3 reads CSAGGGAGVDVYEQYF. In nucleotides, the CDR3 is TGCAGTGCTGGTGGGGGGGCGGGAGTGGATGTCTACGAGCAGTACTTC.

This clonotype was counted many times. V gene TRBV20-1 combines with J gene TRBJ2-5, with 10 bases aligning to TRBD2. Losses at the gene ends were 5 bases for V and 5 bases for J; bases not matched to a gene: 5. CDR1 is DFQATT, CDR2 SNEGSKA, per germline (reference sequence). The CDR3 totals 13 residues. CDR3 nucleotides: TGCAGTGCTCGCACTAGCGGGACGGAGACCCAGTACTTC. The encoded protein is CSARTSGTETQYF.

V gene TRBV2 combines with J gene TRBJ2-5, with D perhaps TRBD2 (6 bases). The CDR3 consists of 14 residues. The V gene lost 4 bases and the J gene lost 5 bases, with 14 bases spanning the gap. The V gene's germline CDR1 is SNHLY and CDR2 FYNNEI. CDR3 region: CASSAGVASETQYF. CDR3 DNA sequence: TGTGCCAGCAGTGCGGGGGTTGCGTCGGAGACCCAGTACTTC.

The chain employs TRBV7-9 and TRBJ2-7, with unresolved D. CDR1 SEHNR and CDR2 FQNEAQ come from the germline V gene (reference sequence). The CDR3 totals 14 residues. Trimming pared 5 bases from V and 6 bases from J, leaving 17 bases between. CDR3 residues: CASSPHASPIEQYF. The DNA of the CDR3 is TGTGCCAGCAGCCCCCACGCGAGCCCCATCGAGCAGTACTTC.

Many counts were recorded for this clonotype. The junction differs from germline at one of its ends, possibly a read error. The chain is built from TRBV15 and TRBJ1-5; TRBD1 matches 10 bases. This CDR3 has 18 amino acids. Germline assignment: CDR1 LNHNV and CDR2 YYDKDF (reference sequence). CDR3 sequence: CATSILGQGGGSNQPQHF. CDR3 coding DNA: TGTGCCACTAGCATATTAGGACAGGGGGGAGGTAGTAATCAGCCCCAGCATTTT.

As DNA, the CDR3 is TGCGCCAGCAGGCAGGGGGAGGGAAACACTGAAGCTTTCTTT. It is translated as CASRQGEGNTEAFF. The V gene is TRBV4-1, the J gene TRBJ1-1, with 7 bases aligning to TRBD1. This CDR3 contains 14 residues. Germline V lookup: CDR1 MGHRA, CDR2 YSYEKL. Trimming cost V 6 bases and J 2 bases; bases outside gene matches: 6.